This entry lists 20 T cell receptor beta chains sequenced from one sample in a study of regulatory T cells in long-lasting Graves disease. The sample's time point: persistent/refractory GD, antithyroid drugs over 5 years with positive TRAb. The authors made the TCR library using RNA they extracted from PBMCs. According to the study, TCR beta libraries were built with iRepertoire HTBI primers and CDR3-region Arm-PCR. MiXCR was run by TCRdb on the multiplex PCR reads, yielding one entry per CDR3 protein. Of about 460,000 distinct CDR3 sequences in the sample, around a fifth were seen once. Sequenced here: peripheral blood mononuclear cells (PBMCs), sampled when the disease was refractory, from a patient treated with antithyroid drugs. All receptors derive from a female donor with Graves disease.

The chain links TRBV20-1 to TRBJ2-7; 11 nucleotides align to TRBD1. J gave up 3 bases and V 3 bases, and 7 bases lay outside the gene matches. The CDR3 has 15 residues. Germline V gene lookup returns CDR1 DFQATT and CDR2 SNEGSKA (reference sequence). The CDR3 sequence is CSASGDRGSIYEQYF. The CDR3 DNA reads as TGCAGTGCTAGTGGGGACAGGGGGTCCATCTACGAGCAGTACTTC.

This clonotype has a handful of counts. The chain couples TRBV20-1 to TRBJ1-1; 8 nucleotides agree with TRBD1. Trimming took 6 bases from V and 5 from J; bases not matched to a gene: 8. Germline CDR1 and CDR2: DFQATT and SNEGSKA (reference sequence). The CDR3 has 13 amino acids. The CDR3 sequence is CSAPGQAETEAFF. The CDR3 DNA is TGCAGTGCCCCGGGACAGGCTGAAACTGAAGCTTTCTTT.

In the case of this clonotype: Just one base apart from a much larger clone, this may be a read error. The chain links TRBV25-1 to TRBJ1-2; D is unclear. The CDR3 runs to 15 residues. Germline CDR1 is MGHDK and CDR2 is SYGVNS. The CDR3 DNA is TGTGCCGGCAGGAAGACGGCATCGGTTGAAGCGGGCTACACCTTC. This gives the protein CAGRKTASVEAGYTF.

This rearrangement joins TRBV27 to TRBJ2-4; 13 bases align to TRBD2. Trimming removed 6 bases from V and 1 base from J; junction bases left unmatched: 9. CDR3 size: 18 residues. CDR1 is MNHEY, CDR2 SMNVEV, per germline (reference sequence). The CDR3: CASRLAGGPNWAKNIQYF. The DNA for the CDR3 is TGTGCCAGCAGACTAGCGGGAGGGCCGAATTGGGCCAAAAACATTCAGTACTTC.

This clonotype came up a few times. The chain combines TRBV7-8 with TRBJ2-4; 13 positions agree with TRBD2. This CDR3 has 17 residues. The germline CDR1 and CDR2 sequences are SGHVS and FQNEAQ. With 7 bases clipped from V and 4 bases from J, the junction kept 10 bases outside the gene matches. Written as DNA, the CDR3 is TGTGCCAGCATCCCCCCCGGACTAGCGGGGGAAAAAAACATTCAGTACTTC. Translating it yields CASIPPGLAGEKNIQYF.

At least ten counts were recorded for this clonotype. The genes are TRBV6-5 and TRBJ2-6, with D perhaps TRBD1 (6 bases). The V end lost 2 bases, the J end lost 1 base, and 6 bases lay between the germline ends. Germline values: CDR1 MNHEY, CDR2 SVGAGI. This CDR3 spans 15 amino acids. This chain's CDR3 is CASSYQGSGANVLTF. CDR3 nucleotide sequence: TGTGCCAGCAGTTACCAGGGGTCTGGGGCCAACGTCCTGACTTTC.

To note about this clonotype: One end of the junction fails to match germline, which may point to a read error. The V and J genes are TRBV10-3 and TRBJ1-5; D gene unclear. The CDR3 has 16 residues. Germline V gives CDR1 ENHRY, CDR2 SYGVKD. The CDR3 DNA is TGTGCCAGCAGTTCTGCTCGTTTGGAGGTATCTCAGCCCCAGCATTTT. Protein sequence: CASSSARLEVSQPQHF.

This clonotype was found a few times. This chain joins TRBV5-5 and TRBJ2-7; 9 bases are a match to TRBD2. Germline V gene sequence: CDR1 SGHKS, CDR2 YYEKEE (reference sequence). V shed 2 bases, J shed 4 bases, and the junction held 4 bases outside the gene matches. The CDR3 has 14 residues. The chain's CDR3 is CASSFGGRVYEQYF. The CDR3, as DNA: TGTGCCAGCAGCTTCGGCGGGAGGGTGTACGAGCAGTACTTC.

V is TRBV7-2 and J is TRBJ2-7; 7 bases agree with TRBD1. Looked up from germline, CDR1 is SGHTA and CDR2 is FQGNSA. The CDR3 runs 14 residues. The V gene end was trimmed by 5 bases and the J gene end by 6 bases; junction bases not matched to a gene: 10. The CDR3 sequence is CASSRDSKPSEQYF. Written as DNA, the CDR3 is TGTGCCAGCAGCCGGGACAGTAAACCAAGCGAGCAGTACTTC.

CDR3 in DNA: TGTGCCAGCAGGGTCGACAGGGGTCCACGTAACACTGAAGCTTTCTTT. Translation gives CASRVDRGPRNTEAFF. V gene TRBV7-8 combines with J gene TRBJ1-1; 8 nucleotides line up with TRBD1. Germline V gene sequence: CDR1 SGHVS, CDR2 FQNEAQ. The CDR3 consists of 16 residues. V gave up 6 bases and J gave up 2 bases; unmatched junction bases: 11.

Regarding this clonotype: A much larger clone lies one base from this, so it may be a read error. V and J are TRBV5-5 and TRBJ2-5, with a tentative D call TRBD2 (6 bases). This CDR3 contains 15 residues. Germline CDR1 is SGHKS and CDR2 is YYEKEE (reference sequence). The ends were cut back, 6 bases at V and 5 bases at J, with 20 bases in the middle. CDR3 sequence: CASTFPRPAGETQYF. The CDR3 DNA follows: TGTGCCAGCACCTTCCCCCGGCCCGCGGGGGAGACCCAGTACTTC.

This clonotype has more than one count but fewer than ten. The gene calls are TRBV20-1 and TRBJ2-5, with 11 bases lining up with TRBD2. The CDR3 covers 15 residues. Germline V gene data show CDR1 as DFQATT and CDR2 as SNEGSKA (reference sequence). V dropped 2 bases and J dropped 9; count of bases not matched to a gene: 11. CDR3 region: CSARRVSGGAEAQYF. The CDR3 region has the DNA TGCAGTGCTAGAAGAGTTAGCGGGGGGGCGGAGGCCCAGTACTTC.

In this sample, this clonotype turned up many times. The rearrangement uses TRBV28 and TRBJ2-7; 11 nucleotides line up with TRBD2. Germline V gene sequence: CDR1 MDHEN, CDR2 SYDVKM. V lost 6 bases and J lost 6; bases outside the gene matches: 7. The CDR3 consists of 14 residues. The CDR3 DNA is TGTGCCAGCAGGCCACTAGCGGGAGTTGTCGAGCAGTACTTC. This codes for CASRPLAGVVEQYF.

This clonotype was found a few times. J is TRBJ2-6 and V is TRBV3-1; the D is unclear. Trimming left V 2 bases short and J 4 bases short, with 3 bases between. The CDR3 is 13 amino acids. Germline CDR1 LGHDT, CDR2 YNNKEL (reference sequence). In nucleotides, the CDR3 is TGTGCCAGCAGCCAACTAGGGGCCAACGTCCTGACTTTC. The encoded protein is CASSQLGANVLTF. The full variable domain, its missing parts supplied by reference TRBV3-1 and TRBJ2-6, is DTAVSQTPKYLVTQMGNDKSIKCEQNLGHDTMYWYKQDSKKFLKIMFSYNNKELIINETVPNRFSPKSPDKAHLNLHINSLELGDSAVYFCASSQLGANVLTFGAGSRLTVL.

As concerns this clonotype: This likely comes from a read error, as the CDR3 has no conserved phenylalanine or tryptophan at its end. CDR3 nucleotide sequence: TGTGCCACCAGCAGAGATGACGGTGGGCGCATAAGGAACACTGAAGCTTTCCTT. Encoded protein: CATSRDDGGRIRNTEAFL. The chain uses TRBV15 and TRBJ1-1; D unclear. CDR1 LNHNV and CDR2 YYDKDF come from the germline V gene (reference sequence). Trimming removed 0 bases at V and 1 base at J, with 18 bases between. The CDR3 has 18 residues.

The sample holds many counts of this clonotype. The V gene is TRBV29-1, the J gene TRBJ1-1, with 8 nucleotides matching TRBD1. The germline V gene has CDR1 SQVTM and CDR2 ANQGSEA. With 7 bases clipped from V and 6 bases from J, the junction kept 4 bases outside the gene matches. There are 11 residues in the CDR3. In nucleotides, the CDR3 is TGCAGCGGGGACAGGTACCCTGAAGCTTTCTTT. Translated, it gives CSGDRYPEAFF.

CDR3 coding DNA: TGTGCCAGCAGTGTCCTAGGGGGAGGGCTCGGGCATGGCTACACCTTC. Its protein is CASSVLGGGLGHGYTF. The rearrangement links TRBV25-1 to TRBJ1-2, with a possible D match to TRBD1 (6 bases). The ends were cut back, 4 bases at V and 6 bases at J, with 21 bases in the middle. Germline V gives CDR1 MGHDK, CDR2 SYGVNS. The CDR3 covers 16 residues.

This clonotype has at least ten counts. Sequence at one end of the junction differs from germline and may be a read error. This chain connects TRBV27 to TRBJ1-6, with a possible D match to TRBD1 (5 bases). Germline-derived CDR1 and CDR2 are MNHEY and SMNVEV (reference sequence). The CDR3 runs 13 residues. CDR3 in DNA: TGTGCCAGCAGTCCCTCAGTTCAGGGCCCTAAAAAGTTT. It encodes CASSPSVQGPKKF.

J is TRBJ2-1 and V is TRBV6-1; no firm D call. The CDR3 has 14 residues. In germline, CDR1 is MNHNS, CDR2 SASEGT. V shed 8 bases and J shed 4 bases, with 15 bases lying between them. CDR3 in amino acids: CASQPLGSYNEQFF. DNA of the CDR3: TGTGCCAGCCAACCCCTTGGCTCTTACAATGAGCAGTTCTTC.

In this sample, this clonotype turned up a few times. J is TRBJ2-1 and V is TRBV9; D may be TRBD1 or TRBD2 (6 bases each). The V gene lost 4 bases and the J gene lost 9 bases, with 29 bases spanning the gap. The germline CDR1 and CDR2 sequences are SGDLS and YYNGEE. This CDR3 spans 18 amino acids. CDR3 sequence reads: CASSTPDGSGGLQGEQFF. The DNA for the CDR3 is TGTGCCAGCAGCACCCCGGATGGTAGCGGCGGCCTACAGGGTGAGCAGTTCTTC.